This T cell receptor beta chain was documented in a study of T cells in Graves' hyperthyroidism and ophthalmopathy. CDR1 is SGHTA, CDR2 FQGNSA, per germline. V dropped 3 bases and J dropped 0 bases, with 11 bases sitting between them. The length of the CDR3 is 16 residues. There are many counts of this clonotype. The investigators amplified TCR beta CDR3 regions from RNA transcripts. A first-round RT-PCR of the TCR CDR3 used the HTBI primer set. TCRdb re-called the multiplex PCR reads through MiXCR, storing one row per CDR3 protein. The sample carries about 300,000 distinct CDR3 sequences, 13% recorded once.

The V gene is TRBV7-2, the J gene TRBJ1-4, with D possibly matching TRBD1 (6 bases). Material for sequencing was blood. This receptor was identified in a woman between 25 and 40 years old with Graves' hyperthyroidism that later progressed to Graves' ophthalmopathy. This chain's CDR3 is CASSFAGASTNEKLFF. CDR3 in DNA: TGTGCCAGCAGCTTCGCGGGGGCCTCAACTAATGAAAAACTGTTTTTT.